This record concerns one T cell receptor beta chain sequence. Its antigen remains unidentified. This sample stems from a study of beta chain features in type 1 diabetes. The study, taken as a whole, reports: With patients and controls alike, PCR might favor shorter templates to an equal degree.

Since all of the isolated RNA was reverse transcribed, expressed TCRB transcripts were what got sequenced. Repertoires were generated with immunoSEQ multiplex PCR, while TCRdb's copy carries only in-frame clones and drops some. The sample records roughly 170,000 clones, around an eighth being singletons. It was via CD45RO/CCR7/CD25/CD127/CD95/CD27 that CD4+ naive, central memory, regulatory and stem cell-like memory cells were sorted. Germline V gene data show CDR1 as GTSNPN and CDR2 as SVGIG (reference sequence). Trimming at V came to 3 bases and at J to 4 bases, leaving 0 bases not matched to a gene. There are 13 residues in the CDR3.

The chain recombines TRBV30 with TRBJ2-1, with 10 positions matching TRBD2. The origin of this receptor is a woman aged 18-30 years in good health. Source material: central memory CD4+ T cells from blood. CDR3 DNA: TGTGCCTGGAGGACTAGCGGGTACAATGAGCAGTTCTTC. It specifies CAWRTSGYNEQFF.